This T cell receptor (beta chain) was captured by sequencing in a study of cytomegalovirus exposure and HLA in healthy donors. The CDR3 has 19 amino acids. CDR1 and CDR2 from the germline V gene are SEHNR and FQNEAQ (reference sequence). PCR primers comprised 60 Vbeta and 13 Jbeta primers. Some clones are missing from TCRdb's copy, which holds only in-frame ones; the method was immunoSEQ multiplex PCR. The sample contains some 190,000 clones, about 79% of which appear only once. Note on this clone: Its specificity is not known. Compared with germline, one end of the junction differs, possibly owing to a read error.

Study results and caveats: In a later analysis, CMV-associated beta chains were mostly HLA-associated, it appeared.

This rearrangement joins TRBV7-9 to TRBJ1-6, with 10 bases lining up with TRBD1. This TCR was recovered from a man between 18 and 29 years old in good health and CMV-seronegative. Sequenced sample: PBMCs. This chain's CDR3 is CSSSFPGQGQSSYNSPLHF. DNA for the CDR3: TGTTCCAGCAGCTTCCCGGGACAGGGGCAGAGCTCCTATAATTCACCCCTCCACTTT.